This T cell receptor beta chain came from a study of glioma-infiltrating T cells. This clonotype was observed at least ten times. Its cognate antigen is unknown. V gave up 1 base and J gave up 7 bases, with 8 bases separating them. CDR3 length equals 13 residues. Germline V gene lookup returns CDR1 SEHNR and CDR2 FQNEAQ (reference sequence). Study-level findings and limits: Non-neoplastic patients had below-expected tissue-blood divergence, while all gliomas exceeded expectation.

Amplification of TCR alpha and beta CDR3 regions from RNA used iRepertoire nested multiplex PCR. From the multiplex PCR reads, TCRdb called clonotypes with MiXCR, one entry per CDR3 protein. The data contain fewer than 200,000 distinct CDR3 sequences, around 30% of them singletons. The chain has TRBV7-9 and TRBJ2-1; D gene uncertain. The sequenced sample was glioma tissue, nonneoplastic brain tissue, or PBMCs (not recorded which). This receptor was identified in a human donor with low-grade glioma or glioblastoma, undergoing nonglioma brain surgery, or in good health (not recorded which). The CDR3, as DNA: TGTGCCAGCAGCTTAGTTGGGTCGAATGAGCAGTTCTTC. This translates into CASSLVGSNEQFF.